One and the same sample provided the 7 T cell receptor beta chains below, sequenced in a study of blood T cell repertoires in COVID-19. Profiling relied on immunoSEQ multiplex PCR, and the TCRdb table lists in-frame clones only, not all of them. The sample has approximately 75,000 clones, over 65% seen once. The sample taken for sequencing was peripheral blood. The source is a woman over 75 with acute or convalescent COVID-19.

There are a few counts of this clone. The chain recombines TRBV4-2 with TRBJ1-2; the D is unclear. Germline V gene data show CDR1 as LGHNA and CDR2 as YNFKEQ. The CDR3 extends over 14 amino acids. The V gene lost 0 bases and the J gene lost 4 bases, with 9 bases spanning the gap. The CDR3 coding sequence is TGTGCCAGCAGCCAAGAAACAGATATCTATGGCTACACCTTC. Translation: CASSQETDIYGYTF.

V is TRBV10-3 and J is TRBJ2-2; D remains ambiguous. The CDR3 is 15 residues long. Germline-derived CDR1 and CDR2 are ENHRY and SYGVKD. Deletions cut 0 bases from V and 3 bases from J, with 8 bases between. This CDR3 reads CAISESLQYTGELFF. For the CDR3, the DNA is TGTGCCATCAGTGAGTCCCTCCAGTACACCGGGGAGCTGTTTTTT.

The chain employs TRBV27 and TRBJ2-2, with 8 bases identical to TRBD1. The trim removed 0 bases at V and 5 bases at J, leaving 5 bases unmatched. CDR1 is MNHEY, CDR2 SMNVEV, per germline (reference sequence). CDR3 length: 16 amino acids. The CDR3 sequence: CASSLSGQATTGELFF. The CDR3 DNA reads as TGTGCCAGCAGTTTATCGGGACAGGCGACGACCGGGGAGCTGTTTTTT.

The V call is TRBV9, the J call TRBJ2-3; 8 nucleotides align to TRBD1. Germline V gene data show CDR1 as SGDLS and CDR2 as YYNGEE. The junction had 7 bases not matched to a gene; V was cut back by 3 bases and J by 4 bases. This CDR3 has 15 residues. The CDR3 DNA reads TGTGCCAGCAGCGCCCGACAGGGGTTGGCAGATACGCAGTATTTT. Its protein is CASSARQGLADTQYF.

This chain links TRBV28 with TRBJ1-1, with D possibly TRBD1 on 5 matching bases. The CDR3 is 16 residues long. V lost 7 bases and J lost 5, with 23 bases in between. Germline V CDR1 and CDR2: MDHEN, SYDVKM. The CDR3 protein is CASTSGGVGGRTEAFF. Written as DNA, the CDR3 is TGTGCCAGCACCAGCGGGGGTGTCGGGGGAAGAACTGAAGCTTTCTTT. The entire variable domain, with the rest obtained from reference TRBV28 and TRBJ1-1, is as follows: DVKVTQSSRYLVKRTGEKVFLECVQDMDHENMFWYRQDPGLGLRLIYFSYDVKMKEKGDIPEGYSVSREKKERFSLILESASTNQTSMYLCASTSGGVGGRTEAFFGQGTRLTVV.

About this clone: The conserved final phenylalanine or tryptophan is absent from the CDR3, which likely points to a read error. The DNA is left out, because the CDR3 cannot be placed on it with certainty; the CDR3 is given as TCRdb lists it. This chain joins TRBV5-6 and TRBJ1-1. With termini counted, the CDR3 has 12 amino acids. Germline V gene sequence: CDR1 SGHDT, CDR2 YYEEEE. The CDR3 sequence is CASSLGPGGPLL.

The CDR3 DNA is TGTGCCAGCAGCGGAGGGACAGGTCTTGGGAATGAGCAGTTCTTC. It yields the protein CASSGGTGLGNEQFF. J is TRBJ2-1 and V is TRBV5-4; 8 nucleotides line up with TRBD1. V was pared by 4 bases and J by 7 bases, with 10 bases of the junction left unmatched. Germline CDR1 and CDR2: SGHNT and YYREEE (reference sequence). There are 15 residues in the CDR3.